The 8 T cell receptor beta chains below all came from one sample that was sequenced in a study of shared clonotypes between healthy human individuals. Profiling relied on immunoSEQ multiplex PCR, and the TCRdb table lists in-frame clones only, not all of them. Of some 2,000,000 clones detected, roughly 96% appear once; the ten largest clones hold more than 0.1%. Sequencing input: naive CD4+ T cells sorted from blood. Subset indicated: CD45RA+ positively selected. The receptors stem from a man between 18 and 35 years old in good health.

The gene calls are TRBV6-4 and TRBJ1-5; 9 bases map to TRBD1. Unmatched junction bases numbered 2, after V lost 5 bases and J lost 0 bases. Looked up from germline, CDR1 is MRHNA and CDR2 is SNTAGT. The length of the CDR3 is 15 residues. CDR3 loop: CASSRTGDSNQPQHF. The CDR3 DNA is TGTGCCAGCAGTAGGACAGGGGATAGCAATCAGCCCCAGCATTTT.

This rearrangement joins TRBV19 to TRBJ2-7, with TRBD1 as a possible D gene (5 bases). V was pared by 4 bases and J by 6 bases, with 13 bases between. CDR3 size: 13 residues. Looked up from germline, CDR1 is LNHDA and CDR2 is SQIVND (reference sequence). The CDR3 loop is CASSTAQGLEQYF. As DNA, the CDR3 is TGTGCCAGTAGTACCGCGCAGGGCCTCGAGCAGTACTTC.

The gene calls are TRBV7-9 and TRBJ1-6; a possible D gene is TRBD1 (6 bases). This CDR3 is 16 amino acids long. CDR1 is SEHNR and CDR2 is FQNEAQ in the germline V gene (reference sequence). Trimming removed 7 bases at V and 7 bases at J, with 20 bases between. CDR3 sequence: CASTRSITGLNSPLHF. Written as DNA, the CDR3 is TGTGCCAGCACCCGATCCATCACAGGGTTGAATTCACCCCTCCACTTT.

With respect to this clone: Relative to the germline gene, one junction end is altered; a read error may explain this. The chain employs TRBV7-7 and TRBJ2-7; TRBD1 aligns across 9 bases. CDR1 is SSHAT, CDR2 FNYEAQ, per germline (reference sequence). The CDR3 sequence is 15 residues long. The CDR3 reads CASSPGTGNSYEQYF. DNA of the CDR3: TGTGCTAGCAGCCCCGGGACAGGGAACTCCTACGAGCAGTACTTC.

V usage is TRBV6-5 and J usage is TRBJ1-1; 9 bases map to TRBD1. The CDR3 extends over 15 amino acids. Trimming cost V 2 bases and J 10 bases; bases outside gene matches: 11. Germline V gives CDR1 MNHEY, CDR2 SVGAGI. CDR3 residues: CASSYGSGTGKRAFF. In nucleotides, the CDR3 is TGTGCCAGCAGTTACGGTTCCGGGACAGGGAAGAGAGCTTTCTTT.

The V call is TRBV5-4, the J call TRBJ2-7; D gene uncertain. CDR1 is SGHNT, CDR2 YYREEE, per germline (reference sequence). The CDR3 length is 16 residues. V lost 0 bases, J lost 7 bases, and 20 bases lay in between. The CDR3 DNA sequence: TGTGCCAGCAGCTTGGCGGGCTTCTTAGACCCCGGGGAGCAGTACTTC. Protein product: CASSLAGFLDPGEQYF.

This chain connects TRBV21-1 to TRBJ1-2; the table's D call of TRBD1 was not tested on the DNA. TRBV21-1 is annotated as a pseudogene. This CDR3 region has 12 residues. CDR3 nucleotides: TGTGCCAGCAACTTGACAGGGGTTGGCTACACCTTC. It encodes CASNLTGVGYTF.

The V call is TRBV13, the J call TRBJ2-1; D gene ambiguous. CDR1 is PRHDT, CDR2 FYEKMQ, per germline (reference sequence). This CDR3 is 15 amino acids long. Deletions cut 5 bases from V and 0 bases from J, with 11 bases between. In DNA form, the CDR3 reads TGTGCCAGCAGCCTATCATCGAGCTCCTACAATGAGCAGTTCTTC. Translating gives CASSLSSSSYNEQFF.